Listed here is a single TCR beta chain. The V end was cut by 4 bases, the J end by 0 bases, with 14 bases between. The CDR3 is made up of 16 amino acids. CDR1 SNHLY and CDR2 FYNNEI come from the germline V gene. Produced via immunoSEQ multiplex PCR; TCRdb's table is partial and in-frame only. In the table there are hundreds of thousands of clones, around 86% of which are singletons. Sample treatment: about 20 received Ad26.COV2.S at low or high dose, single or two shots; about 5 received placebo; per-sample allocation not given. On day 63 after the first injection, vaccine and placebo recipients gave samples. Expressing Wuhan-strain SARS-CoV-2 spike, an Ad26 vector served as the vaccine. The data derive from a study of Ad26.COV2.S vaccination and SARS-CoV-2 variants.

V and J are TRBV2 and TRBJ2-3; D possibly corresponds to TRBD1 (6 bases). The input for sequencing was peripheral blood, taken in a trial of Ad26.COV2.S vaccine versus placebo. This TCR was recovered from a person aged 18 to 65 who received the Ad26.COV2.S COVID-19 vaccine or a placebo. This CDR3 is CASSGGQLFSTDTQYF. CDR3 in DNA: TGTGCCAGCAGTGGCGGACAGCTATTTAGCACAGATACGCAGTATTTT. Full variable domain (remainder filled in from reference TRBV2 and TRBJ2-3): EPEVTQTPSHQVTQMGQEVILRCVPISNHLYFYWYRQILGQKVEFLVSFYNNEISEKSEIFDDQFSVERPDGSNFTLKIRSTKLEDSAMYFCASSGGQLFSTDTQYFGPGTRLTVL.